This T cell receptor beta chain was recorded in a study of shared clonotypes between healthy human individuals. Sequencing was performed with immunoSEQ multiplex PCR; in TCRdb, only in-frame clones are kept and a portion is missing. The sample lists hundreds of thousands of clones, 95% to 98% occurring once. It was CD45RO-negative cells, positively selected for CCR7, that made up naive CD8 cells, with terminally differentiated effector memory CD45RA+ cells excluded. In germline, CDR1 is MNHEY, CDR2 SMNVEV (reference sequence). The CDR3 length is 16 residues. Trimming cost V 5 bases and J 2 bases, with 19 bases left between them.

The TCR was taken from a man aged 25-40 years in good health. The V gene is TRBV27, the J gene TRBJ2-7; D might be TRBD1 (6 bases). Input material: naive CD8+ T cells sorted from blood. The CDR3 nucleotides read TGTGCCAGCAGTACGGGAACAGGGCCCCCCACCTACGAGCAGTACTTC. Protein: CASSTGTGPPTYEQYF.